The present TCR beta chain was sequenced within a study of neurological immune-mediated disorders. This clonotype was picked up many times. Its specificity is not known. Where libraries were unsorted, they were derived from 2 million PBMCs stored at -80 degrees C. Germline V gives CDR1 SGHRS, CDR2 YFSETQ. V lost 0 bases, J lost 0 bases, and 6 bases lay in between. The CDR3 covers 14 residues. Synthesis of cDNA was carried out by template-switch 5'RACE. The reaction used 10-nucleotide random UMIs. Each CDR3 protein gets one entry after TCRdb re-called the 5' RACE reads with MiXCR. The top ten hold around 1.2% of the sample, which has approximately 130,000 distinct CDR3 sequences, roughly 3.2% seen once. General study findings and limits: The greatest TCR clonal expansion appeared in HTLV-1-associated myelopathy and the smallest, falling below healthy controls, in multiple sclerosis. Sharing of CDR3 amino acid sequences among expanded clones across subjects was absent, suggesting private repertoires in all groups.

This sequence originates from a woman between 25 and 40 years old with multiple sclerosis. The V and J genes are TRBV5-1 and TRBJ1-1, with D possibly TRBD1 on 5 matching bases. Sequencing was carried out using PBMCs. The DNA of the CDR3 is TGCGCCAGCAGCTTGGGACAGATGAACACTGAAGCTTTCTTT. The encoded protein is CASSLGQMNTEAFF.